One sample yielded the 22 T cell receptor beta chains listed below, sequenced in a study of T cells expressing NK-cell markers. Using the 5' RACE reads, TCRdb records one entry per CDR3 protein without DNA. The sample totals about 380,000 distinct CDR3 sequences. Sample: blood T cells: a sorted CD56 or NKG2C T cell subset, CD4+ or CD8+ T cells, or bulk PBMC T cells (not recorded which). Receptor source: a man aged 18 to 69 in good health.

The rearrangement joins TRBV3-1 to TRBJ1-2; as DNA is missing, the TRBD1 call by TCRdb cannot be tested. Per the germline V gene, CDR1 is LGHDT and CDR2 is YNNKEL (reference sequence). The CDR3 runs to 14 residues. This chain's CDR3 is CASSQVEGFDGYTF.

CDR3 residues: CSASPHMGTEAFF. The rearrangement uses TRBV20-1 and TRBJ1-1; TCRdb's D gene call, TRBD1, goes unchecked for lack of DNA. CDR1 and CDR2 from the germline V gene are DFQATT and SNEGSKA (reference sequence). This CDR3 spans 13 amino acids.

The rearrangement uses TRBV6-1 and TRBJ2-7. The V gene's germline CDR1 is MNHNS and CDR2 SASEGT. This CDR3 has 13 residues. The CDR3 here is CASSEAPSREQYF.

This chain connects TRBV20-1 to TRBJ2-7; no DNA is available, so the TRBD2 call from TCRdb remains unchecked. Germline V gene lookup returns CDR1 DFQATT and CDR2 SNEGSKA (reference sequence). This CDR3 comprises 12 residues. The CDR3 protein is CSARVGGYEQYF.

The chain couples TRBV6-1 to TRBJ2-1; the D gene TCRdb calls, TRBD1, cannot be checked with no DNA. Germline V gives CDR1 MNHNS, CDR2 SASEGT. CDR3 length: 14 amino acids. The CDR3 is CASTKQGYSNEQFF.

The chain is built from TRBV12-3 or TRBV12-4 and TRBJ2-7; TCRdb's assignment of TRBD2 cannot be checked, as there is no DNA. The CDR3 contains 15 residues. CDR3 sequence reads: CASSWTSGGSYEQYF.

This rearrangement joins TRBV7-3 to TRBJ2-3; TCRdb's D call, TRBD2, is unchecked because there is no DNA. The CDR3 is made up of 16 amino acids. Germline CDR1 SGHTA, CDR2 FQGTGA. CDR3 loop: CASSLTLAERTDTQYF.

V is TRBV5-1 and J is TRBJ1-1; TCRdb names TRBD1, which stays unverified in the absence of DNA. Germline loops: CDR1 SGHRS, CDR2 YFSETQ. The CDR3 consists of 15 residues. Here the CDR3 reads CASSLHQGQNTEAFF.

The rearrangement uses TRBV5-1 and TRBJ2-3; the D call of TRBD1 rests on TCRdb alone, since no DNA is present to check it. The length of the CDR3 is 16 residues. Germline CDR1 SGHRS, CDR2 YFSETQ. The CDR3: CASSGVVGLPRRMQYF.

The chain has TRBV5-1 and TRBJ2-1; checking the TCRdb D call of TRBD1 is not possible without DNA. Germline assignment: CDR1 SGHRS and CDR2 YFSETQ. The CDR3 has 14 amino acids. This chain's CDR3 is CASSMRTGGNEQFF.

The genes are TRBV28 and TRBJ1-5. Germline V lookup: CDR1 MDHEN, CDR2 SYDVKM. This CDR3 contains 16 residues. This chain's CDR3 is CASSYTALRGNQPQHF.

The chain employs TRBV30 and TRBJ2-1; TCRdb indicates TRBD2, and absent DNA this call remains unverified. The germline gives CDR1 GTSNPN, CDR2 SVGIG (reference sequence). The CDR3 runs 16 residues. CDR3 amino acids: CAWSVLGGGRYNEQFF.

CDR3: CASSIQTGSTDTQYF. This sequence joins TRBV19 and TRBJ2-3; the TRBD1 assignment by TCRdb is unverifiable without DNA. This CDR3 has 15 residues. CDR1 and CDR2 (germline): LNHDA, SQIVND (reference sequence).

The chain employs TRBV19 and TRBJ2-1; absent DNA, TCRdb's TRBD1 call cannot be checked. Germline V gene sequence: CDR1 LNHDA, CDR2 SQIVND (reference sequence). This CDR3 has 16 residues. The CDR3 loop is CASTSIPIGQGNEQFF.

The V call is TRBV11-2, the J call TRBJ2-5; the TCRdb D gene call, TRBD2, has no DNA to confirm it. This CDR3 has 16 amino acids. Germline V gene sequence: CDR1 SGHAT, CDR2 FQNNGV. The CDR3 loop reads CASSLRTASGVETQYF.

The chain employs TRBV7-3 and TRBJ2-3; no DNA is available, so the TRBD2 call from TCRdb remains unchecked. Germline V gene sequence: CDR1 SGHTA, CDR2 FQGTGA. The CDR3 contains 15 residues. The CDR3 here is CASSDSGGSADTQYF. The variable domain in full, with the rest retrieved from reference TRBV7-3 and TRBJ2-3, is GAGVSQTPSNKVTEKGKYVELRCDPISGHTALYWYRQSLGQGPEFLIYFQGTGAADDSGLPNDRFFAVRPEGSVSTLKIQRTERGDSAVYLCASSDSGGSADTQYFGPGTRLTVL.

V gene TRBV20-1 combines with J gene TRBJ1-1; TCRdb gives TRBD1 as the D gene, but with no DNA this cannot be confirmed. Germline CDR1 is DFQATT and CDR2 is SNEGSKA (reference sequence). CDR3 length: 14 amino acids. The CDR3 sequence: CSASMRGLEGEAFF.

The chain uses TRBV20-1 and TRBJ1-1. CDR1 DFQATT and CDR2 SNEGSKA come from the germline V gene (reference sequence). The CDR3 totals 14 residues. The chain's CDR3 is CSARFYSPRTEAFF.

The gene calls are TRBV7-6 and TRBJ2-7. CDR1 and CDR2 from the germline V gene are SGHVS and FNYEAQ. The length of the CDR3 is 14 residues. The CDR3 loop reads CASSPRIHGYEQYF.

This rearrangement joins TRBV7-3 to TRBJ2-5; TCRdb outputs TRBD1, but without DNA this stays unchecked. The CDR3 spans 13 residues. Germline assignment: CDR1 SGHTA and CDR2 FQGTGA. This CDR3 reads CASSLRDGETQYF. The whole variable domain, filled in from reference TRBV7-3 and TRBJ2-5, reads GAGVSQTPSNKVTEKGKYVELRCDPISGHTALYWYRQSLGQGPEFLIYFQGTGAADDSGLPNDRFFAVRPEGSVSTLKIQRTERGDSAVYLCASSLRDGETQYFGPGTRLLVL.

The rearrangement uses TRBV7-7 and TRBJ2-1; the D gene TCRdb calls, TRBD2, cannot be checked with no DNA. The CDR3 is made up of 16 amino acids. The germline CDR1 and CDR2 sequences are SSHAT and FNYEAQ (reference sequence). This chain's CDR3 is CASSRLAGSYYNEQFF.

The V gene is TRBV5-1, the J gene TRBJ1-2; without DNA, the TCRdb call of TRBD1 cannot be checked. Germline CDR1 reads SGHRS; CDR2 reads YFSETQ. CDR3 length equals 14 residues. CDR3 amino acids: CASSLEQGAFGYTF.